This T cell receptor (beta chain) was retrieved from a study of blood T cell repertoires in COVID-19. Study background: From the United States, Italy and Spain came samples of acute and convalescent COVID-19. PBMCs, B-cell-depleted T cells, or T cells provided the cDNA or gDNA that made up the material.

Germline loops: CDR1 KGHDR, CDR2 SFDVKD. This CDR3 is built from 15 residues. V lost 4 bases to trimming and J lost 8 bases; unmatched junction nucleotides: 9. This clone showed up just a few times. As processed by the authors: Amplification from reference gene primers served as the basis for estimated nucleated cell counts. Sequencing was performed with immunoSEQ multiplex PCR; in TCRdb, only in-frame clones are kept and a portion is missing. The V and J calls and the clone size are those of that table, but D and trimming were determined from the DNA. This table holds tens of thousands of clones, roughly four fifths found once.

Sequencing was done on a sample of peripheral blood. This TCR was sampled from a woman aged 55-70 years with acute or convalescent COVID-19. The genes are TRBV24-1 and TRBJ2-1; 8 nucleotides align to TRBD2. The CDR3 region has the DNA TGTGCCACCAGTGAGCCGGGGGGGCGGCTCGATGAGCAGTTCTTC. This codes for CATSEPGGRLDEQFF.